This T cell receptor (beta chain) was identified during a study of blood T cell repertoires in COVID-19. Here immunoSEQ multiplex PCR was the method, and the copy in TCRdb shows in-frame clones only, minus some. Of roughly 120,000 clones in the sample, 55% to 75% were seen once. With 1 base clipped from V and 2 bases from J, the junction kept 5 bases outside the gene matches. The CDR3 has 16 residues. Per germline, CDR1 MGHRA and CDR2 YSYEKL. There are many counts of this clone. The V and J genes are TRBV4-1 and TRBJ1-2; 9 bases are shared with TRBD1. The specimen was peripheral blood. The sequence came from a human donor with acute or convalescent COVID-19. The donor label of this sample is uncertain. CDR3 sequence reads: CASSQGAGQGNYGYTF. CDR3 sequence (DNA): TGCGCCAGCAGCCAAGGGGCCGGACAGGGGAACTATGGCTACACCTTC.